A selection of T cell receptor beta chains follows, all from one sample in a study of blood T cell repertoires in COVID-19. Only in-frame clones appear in the TCRdb table, and some are missing; sequencing was by immunoSEQ multiplex PCR. Here the sample spans approximately 11,000 clones, 84% being singletons. The sample was peripheral blood. The receptors stem from a man between 45 and 60 years old with active COVID-19. CDR3s include the opening cysteine and the closing phenylalanine or tryptophan. The D gene is left open where the match is weak. Where a row states a size, it is once, few, many or the class of an expanded clone; other rows omit it.

>TRBV5-4|-|TRBD2
CASSSLLAGEDEQYF
>TRBV9|once|-
CASSVEAGQSYEQYF
>TRBV25-1|-|-
CASSVMGRDSPLHF
>TRBV27|-|-
CASSVQATTEAFF
>TRBV27|once|-
CASSYGGTEGEQYF
>TRBV7-9|-|TRBD2
CASSSPGLAGTKNTGELFF
>TRBV5-4|-|-
CASSLPRVSFDGYTF
>TRBV11-2|few|-
CASSFPYDTDTQYF
>TRBV27|-|-
CASSSASTAGLYNEQFF
>TRBV10-3|-|-
CAIMDPDLNTEAFF
>TRBV7-3|-|TRBD2
CASSLSRLAGEQETQYF
>TRBV11-1|medium-sized|-
CASSLVMSGEQFF
>TRBV7-9|-|-
CASSQQGRDTEAFF
>TRBV3-1/TRBV3-2|-|-
CASSQPGQLTGELFF
>TRBV3-1/TRBV3-2|-|TRBD2
CASSQTSGRWPDTQYF
>TRBV18|-|TRBD2
CASSLGTSGTSTDTQYF
>TRBV4-1|few|TRBD1
CASSHPGQGASYEQYF
>TRBV28|-|-
CASRLTGGGVEQFF
>TRBV9|-|TRBD2
CASSVGGGGQFF
>TRBV10-3|-|-
CAISERRVGRGEKTTHEQYF
>TRBV10-2|-|-
CASSVTGGYYEQYF
>TRBV4-1|-|TRBD1
CASSQRQGLNTEAFF
>TRBV14|-|-
CASSLREDRFDEQYF
>TRBV7-9|-|TRBD2
CASSLSGGPGNEQFF
>TRBV20-1|-|-
CSAVRTVEAFF
>TRBV4-2|-|-
CASSQEQGSGSIDTQYF
>TRBV11-2|once|-
CASSTTGSGNTIYF
>TRBV16|-|-
CASSQGAPNTEAFF
>TRBV7-6|-|-
CASSSGTLSSYEQYF
>TRBV27|-|-
CASSLRENNEQFF
>TRBV2|-|-
CASSEDAGFDYGYTF
>TRBV21-1|-|-
CASKNLAWCGELFF
>TRBV27|-|-
CASSPPQGYNEQFF
>TRBV11-3|-|TRBD2
CASSSGTSGKQYF
>TRBV5-4|-|TRBD1
CASSPTGAWEQYF
>TRBV28|-|-
CASRGESDREYTDTQYF